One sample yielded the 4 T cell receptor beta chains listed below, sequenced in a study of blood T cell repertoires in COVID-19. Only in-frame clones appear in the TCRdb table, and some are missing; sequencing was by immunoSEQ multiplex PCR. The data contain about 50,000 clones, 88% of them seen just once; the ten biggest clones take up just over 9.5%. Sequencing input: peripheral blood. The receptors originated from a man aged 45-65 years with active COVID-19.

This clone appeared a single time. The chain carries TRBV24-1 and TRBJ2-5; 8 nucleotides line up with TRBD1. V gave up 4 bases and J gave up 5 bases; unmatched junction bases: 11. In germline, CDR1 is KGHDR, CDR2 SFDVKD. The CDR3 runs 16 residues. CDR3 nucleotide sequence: TGTGCCACCAGTGACCCAGGACAGGGCGAATTGGAGACCCAGTACTTC. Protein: CATSDPGQGELETQYF.

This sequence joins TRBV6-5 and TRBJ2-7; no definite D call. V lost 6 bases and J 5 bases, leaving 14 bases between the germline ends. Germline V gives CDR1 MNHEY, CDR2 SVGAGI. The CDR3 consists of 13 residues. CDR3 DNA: TGTGCCAGCAGCCTTCGGAGTTTCGACGAGCAGTACTTC. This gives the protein CASSLRSFDEQYF.

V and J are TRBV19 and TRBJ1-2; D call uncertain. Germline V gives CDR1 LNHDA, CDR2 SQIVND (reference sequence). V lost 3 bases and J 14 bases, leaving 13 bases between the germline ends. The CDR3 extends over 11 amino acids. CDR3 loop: CASSIMGLQTF. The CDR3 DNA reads TGTGCCAGTAGTATTATGGGCCTTCAAACCTTC.

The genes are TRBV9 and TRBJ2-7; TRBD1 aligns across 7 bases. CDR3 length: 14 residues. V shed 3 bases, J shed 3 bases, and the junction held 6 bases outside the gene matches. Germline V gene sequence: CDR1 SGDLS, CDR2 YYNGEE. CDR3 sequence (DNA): TGTGCCAGCAGCGGCCGGGACAGCAGCTACGAGCAGTACTTC. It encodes CASSGRDSSYEQYF.